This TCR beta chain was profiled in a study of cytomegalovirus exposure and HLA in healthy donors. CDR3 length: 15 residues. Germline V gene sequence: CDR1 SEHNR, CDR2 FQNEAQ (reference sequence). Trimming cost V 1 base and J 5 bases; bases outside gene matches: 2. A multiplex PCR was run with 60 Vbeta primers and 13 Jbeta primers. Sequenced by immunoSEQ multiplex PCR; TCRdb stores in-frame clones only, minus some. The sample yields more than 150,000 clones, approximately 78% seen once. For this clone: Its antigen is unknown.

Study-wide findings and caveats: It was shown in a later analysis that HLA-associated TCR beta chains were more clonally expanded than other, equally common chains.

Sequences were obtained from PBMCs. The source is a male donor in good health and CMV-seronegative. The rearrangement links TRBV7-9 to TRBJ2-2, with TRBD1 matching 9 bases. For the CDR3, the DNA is TGTGCCAGCAGCTTAGGGACAGGGGAGACCGGGGAGCTGTTTTTT. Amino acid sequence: CASSLGTGETGELFF.